This TCR beta chain is from a study of response to subunit inactivated influenza vaccine. Study conclusions and caveats: Authors suggested each seasonal influenza vaccination recruits few new T cells.

TCRdb reanalysed the RT-PCR reads using MiXCR and keeps one entry per CDR3 protein. The sample has some 500,000 distinct CDR3 sequences; about 25% are singletons. CDR1 and CDR2 from the germline V gene are LGHDT and YNNKEL (reference sequence). There are 14 residues in the CDR3. V was cut by 4 bases and J by 7 bases, with 11 bases left in between. This clonotype has a handful of counts. The antigen is not known. This chain joins TRBV3-1 and TRBJ1-6; D uncertain. This sample comprised CD4+ T cells sorted from PBMCs, obtained approximately 5 days after vaccination. This TCR was recovered from a middle-aged man who received an inactivated influenza vaccine. The CDR3 protein is CASSPTPINSPLHF. The CDR3 nucleotides read TGTGCCAGCAGCCCTACTCCTATCAATTCACCCCTCCACTTT.